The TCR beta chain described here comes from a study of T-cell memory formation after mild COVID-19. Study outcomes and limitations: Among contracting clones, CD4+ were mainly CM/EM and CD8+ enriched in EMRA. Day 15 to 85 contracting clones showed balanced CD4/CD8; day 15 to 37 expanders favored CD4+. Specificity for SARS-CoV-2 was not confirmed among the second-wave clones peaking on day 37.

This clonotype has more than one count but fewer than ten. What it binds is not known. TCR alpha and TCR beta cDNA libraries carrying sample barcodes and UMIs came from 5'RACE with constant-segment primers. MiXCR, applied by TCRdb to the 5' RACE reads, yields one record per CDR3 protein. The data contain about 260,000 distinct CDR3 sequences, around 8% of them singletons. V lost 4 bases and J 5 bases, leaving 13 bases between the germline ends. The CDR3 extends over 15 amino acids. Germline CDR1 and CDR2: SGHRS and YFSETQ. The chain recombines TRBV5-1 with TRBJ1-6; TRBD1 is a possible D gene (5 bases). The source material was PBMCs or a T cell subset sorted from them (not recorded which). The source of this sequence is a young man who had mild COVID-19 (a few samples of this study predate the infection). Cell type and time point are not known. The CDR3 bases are TGCGCCAGCAGCCAAGCCGGGACGGATAATTCACCCCTCCACTTT. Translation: CASSQAGTDNSPLHF.